The TCR beta chain under discussion was sequenced for a study of blood T cells in healthy people across ages. Whole-study results and caveats: Naive T cell percentage by flow cytometry tracked strongly with beta diversity. Diversity was estimated from one million T cells, and these estimates were considered underestimates.

Every participating donor contributed around 9.5 milliliters of peripheral blood through a draw. CDR3 length: 19 amino acids. The V gene's germline CDR1 is MDHEN and CDR2 SYDVKM. V shed 3 bases and J shed 1 base, with 19 bases lying between them. To note about this clonotype: Its antigen is as yet unknown.

The authors ran a second PCR of about 7 to 11 cycles using a sample-barcoded 5' primer and a J-beta primer mix. One entry per CDR3 protein results from TCRdb running MiXCR on the 5' RACE reads. The profile shows roughly 1,500,000 distinct CDR3 sequences, 35% to 45% of them singletons. The rearrangement joins TRBV28 to TRBJ2-6, with D possibly being TRBD2 (6 bases). This sequence was found in a woman aged 18-35 years in good health. Source material: blood. DNA of the CDR3: TGTGCCAGCAGTTTGTCGAGTATCTCGGGGGTTTCTGGGGCCAACGTCCTGACTTTC. Amino acids: CASSLSSISGVSGANVLTF.